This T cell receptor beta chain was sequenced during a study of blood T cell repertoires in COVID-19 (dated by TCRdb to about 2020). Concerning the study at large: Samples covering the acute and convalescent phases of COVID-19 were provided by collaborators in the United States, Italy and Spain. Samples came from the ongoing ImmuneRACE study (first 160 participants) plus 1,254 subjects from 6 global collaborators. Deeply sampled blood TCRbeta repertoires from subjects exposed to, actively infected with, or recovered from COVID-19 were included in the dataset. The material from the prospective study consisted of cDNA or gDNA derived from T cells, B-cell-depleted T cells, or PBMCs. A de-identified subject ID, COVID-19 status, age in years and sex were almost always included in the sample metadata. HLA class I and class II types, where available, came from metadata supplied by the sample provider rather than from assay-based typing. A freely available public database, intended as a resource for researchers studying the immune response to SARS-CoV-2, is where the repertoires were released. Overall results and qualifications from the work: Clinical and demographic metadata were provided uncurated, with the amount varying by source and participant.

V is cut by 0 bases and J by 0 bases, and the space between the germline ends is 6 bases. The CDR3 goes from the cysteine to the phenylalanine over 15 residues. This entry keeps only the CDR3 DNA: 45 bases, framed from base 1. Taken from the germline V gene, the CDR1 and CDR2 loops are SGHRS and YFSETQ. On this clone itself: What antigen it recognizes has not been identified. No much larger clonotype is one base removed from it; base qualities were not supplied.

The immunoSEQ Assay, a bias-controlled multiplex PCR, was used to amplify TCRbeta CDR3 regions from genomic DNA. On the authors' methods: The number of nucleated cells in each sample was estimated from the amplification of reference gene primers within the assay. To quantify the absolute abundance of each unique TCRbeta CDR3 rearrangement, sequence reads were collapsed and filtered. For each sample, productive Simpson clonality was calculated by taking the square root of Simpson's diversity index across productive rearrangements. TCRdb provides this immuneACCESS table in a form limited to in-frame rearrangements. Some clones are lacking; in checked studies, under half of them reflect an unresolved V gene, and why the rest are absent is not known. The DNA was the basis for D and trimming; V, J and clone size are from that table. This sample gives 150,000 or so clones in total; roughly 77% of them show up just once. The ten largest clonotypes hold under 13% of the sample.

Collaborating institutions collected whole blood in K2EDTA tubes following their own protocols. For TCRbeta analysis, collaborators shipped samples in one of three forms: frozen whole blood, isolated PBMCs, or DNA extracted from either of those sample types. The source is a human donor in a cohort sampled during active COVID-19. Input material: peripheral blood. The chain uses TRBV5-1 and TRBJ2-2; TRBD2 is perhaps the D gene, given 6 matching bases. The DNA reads TGCGCCAGCAGCTTGGTAGCGGCGAACACCGGGGAGCTGTTTTTT. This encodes CASSLVAANTGELFF.